This passage covers 32 T cell receptor beta chains from one sample sequenced in a study of CD8+ T cells in alopecia areata. TCR sequencing used cDNA made by reverse transcription of extracted RNA. TCRdb keeps only in-frame clones here, not all; method: immunoSEQ multiplex PCR. The top ten clones hold 0.7% to 1% of a sample with 150,000 to 200,000 clones, 55% to 75% of them seen once. This sample's treatment: oral pan-JAK inhibitor, 5-10 mg twice daily. The specimen comprised CD4+ T cells sorted from blood, sampled at week 4, from a patient treated with tofacitinib. The receptors here all came from a human donor with alopecia areata.

The rearrangement joins TRBV6-5 to TRBJ2-7, with D possibly matching TRBD2 (5 bases). The CDR3 is 14 residues long. V dropped 2 bases and J dropped 1 base, with 9 bases sitting between them. The germline V gene encodes CDR1 MNHEY and CDR2 SVGAGI. This CDR3 is CASSYIRGSYEQYF. DNA of the CDR3: TGTGCCAGCAGTTACATCCGAGGGTCCTACGAGCAGTACTTC.

The CDR3 sequence is CASSAGPLAKNIQYF. The CDR3 coding sequence is TGTGCCAGCAGTGCCGGGCCCCTAGCCAAAAACATTCAGTACTTC. This sequence joins TRBV2 and TRBJ2-4; D gene ambiguous. CDR3 length: 15 residues. The V gene lost 4 bases and the J gene lost 0 bases, with 10 bases spanning the gap. The germline V gene encodes CDR1 SNHLY and CDR2 FYNNEI.

The chain employs TRBV6-5 and TRBJ2-1; perhaps TRBD1 as D (5 bases). There are 15 residues in the CDR3. From germline, CDR1 is MNHEY and CDR2 SVGAGI. V gave up 2 bases and J gave up 0 bases, with 8 bases separating them. The CDR3 DNA follows: TGTGCCAGCAGTTACGACAGCAGCTCCTACAATGAGCAGTTCTTC. It yields the protein CASSYDSSSYNEQFF.

The chain is built from TRBV4-2 and TRBJ2-7, with D uncertain. Trimming took off 0 bases at V and 3 bases at J, with 6 bases between the two ends. The CDR3 extends over 13 amino acids. The germline gives CDR1 LGHNA, CDR2 YNFKEQ. DNA of the CDR3: TGTGCCAGCAGCCAAGAACGCTTCTACGAGCAGTACTTC. Its protein is CASSQERFYEQYF.

The chain is built from TRBV25-1 and TRBJ1-2; D not resolved. V was shortened by 0 bases and J by 4 bases, with 6 bases between the two germline ends. This CDR3 has 13 amino acids. CDR1 MGHDK and CDR2 SYGVNS come from the germline V gene. The CDR3 reads CASSEYPLYGYTF. DNA for the CDR3: TGTGCCAGCAGTGAATATCCCCTCTATGGCTACACCTTC.

This clone counts as medium-sized. The gene calls are TRBV4-3 and TRBJ1-4, with D unresolved. Germline loops: CDR1 LGHNA, CDR2 YSLEER. V lost 0 bases, J lost 0 bases, and 8 bases lay in between. The CDR3 has 16 residues. The CDR3 DNA is TGCGCCAGCAGCCAAGATTTGGGCGCAACTAATGAAAAACTGTTTTTT. It encodes CASSQDLGATNEKLFF.

The gene calls are TRBV10-3 and TRBJ2-3; D possibly corresponds to TRBD2 (6 bases). CDR3 length equals 13 residues. CDR1 and CDR2 (germline): ENHRY, SYGVKD. V was clipped by 4 bases and J by 2 bases, with 7 bases between them. CDR3 in amino acids: CAISVRDTDTQYF. The CDR3 DNA is TGTGCCATCAGTGTGCGGGACACAGATACGCAGTATTTT.

This sequence joins TRBV5-4 and TRBJ1-1; D is ambiguous. The CDR3 contains 15 residues. Trimming pared 1 base from V and 4 bases from J, leaving 14 bases between. Per the germline V gene, CDR1 is SGHNT and CDR2 is YYREEE (reference sequence). CDR3 in DNA: TGTGCCAGCAGCTTGCCGGGATCAACGGGCACTGAAGCTTTCTTT. This sequence encodes CASSLPGSTGTEAFF.

This clone was observed a few times. J is TRBJ1-4 and V is TRBV7-9; 7 positions match TRBD1. V shed 3 bases, J shed 7 bases, and the junction held 2 bases outside the gene matches. Germline V gene sequence: CDR1 SEHNR, CDR2 FQNEAQ (reference sequence). This CDR3 contains 13 residues. CDR3 DNA: TGTGCCAGCAGCTTGCCAGGGGGTGAAAAACTGTTTTTT. It translates to CASSLPGGEKLFF.

This chain links TRBV6-5 with TRBJ2-2, with D unresolved. Trimming took 6 bases from V and 4 from J, leaving 9 bases between them. CDR1 and CDR2 (germline): MNHEY, SVGAGI. The CDR3 covers 13 residues. Here the CDR3 DNA reads TGTGCCAGCAGGCAAGCCTTCACCGGGGAGCTGTTTTTT. Protein: CASRQAFTGELFF.

This rearrangement joins TRBV30 to TRBJ1-3; 9 bases align to TRBD1. The CDR3 loop spans 15 amino acids. V was pared by 2 bases and J by 1 base, with 3 bases of the junction left unmatched. Per germline, CDR1 GTSNPN and CDR2 SVGIG (reference sequence). In nucleotides, the CDR3 is TGTGCCTGGAGTCGGGACAGGGTTTCTGGAAACACCATATATTTT. Its translation is CAWSRDRVSGNTIYF.

This sequence joins TRBV15 and TRBJ2-3; 9 bases are shared with TRBD1. The ends lost 5 bases at V and 4 bases at J; junction bases unmatched: 7. Germline-derived CDR1 and CDR2 are LNHNV and YYDKDF (reference sequence). The CDR3 has 15 residues. The CDR3: CATSGGGQGADTQYF. The CDR3 DNA follows: TGTGCCACCAGCGGAGGGGGACAGGGAGCAGATACGCAGTATTTT.

The chain links TRBV2 to TRBJ2-5, with D maybe TRBD1 (5 bases). The germline V gene has CDR1 SNHLY and CDR2 FYNNEI. V shed 6 bases and J shed 7 bases, with 21 bases lying between them. The CDR3 is made up of 15 amino acids. Written as DNA, the CDR3 is TGTGCCAGCAGGACCTCCATGGGGCGTGGTACGACCCAGTACTTC. Its protein is CASRTSMGRGTTQYF.

As concerns this clone: The sample carries other DNA sequences with the same CDR3. The genes are TRBV29-1 and TRBJ2-5; possible D gene TRBD1, 6 bases. Germline CDR1 and CDR2: SQVTM and ANQGSEA. The CDR3 length is 14 residues. V lost 4 bases, J lost 5 bases, and 17 bases lay in between. The DNA of the CDR3 is TGCAGCGTTGTCTACCGGCAGGGGACGGAGACCCAGTACTTC. It yields the protein CSVVYRQGTETQYF.

The genes are TRBV4-3 and TRBJ1-1; no reliable D call. Per the germline V gene, CDR1 is LGHNA and CDR2 is YSLEER. There are 14 residues in the CDR3. Between the trimmed V and J ends, which lost 0 bases and 3 bases, there was a span of 8 bases. CDR3 region: CASSQDRFHTEAFF. CDR3 in DNA: TGCGCCAGCAGCCAAGATCGGTTTCACACTGAAGCTTTCTTT.

This clone was found a few times. The chain links TRBV7-8 to TRBJ1-5; D is ambiguous. The CDR3 runs 15 residues. Looked up from germline, CDR1 is SGHVS and CDR2 is FQNEAQ. The germline V and J ends were trimmed by 1 base and 6 bases, with 13 bases remaining between them. The CDR3 DNA follows: TGTGCCAGCAGCTTAGGGCGCTTTCCAGGTCAGCCCCAGCATTTT. The encoded protein is CASSLGRFPGQPQHF.

The chain uses TRBV11-3 and TRBJ2-7, with TRBD2 as a possible D gene (5 bases). Deletions cut 4 bases from V and 4 bases from J, with 14 bases between. The germline CDR1 and CDR2 sequences are SGHNT and YENEEA. This CDR3 has 14 amino acids. The CDR3 here is CASSYRTGEYEQYF. DNA of the CDR3: TGTGCCAGCAGCTACCGTACCGGGGAGTACGAGCAGTACTTC.

The V call is TRBV7-9, the J call TRBJ1-1; possibly TRBD1 for D (6 bases). Trimming stripped 0 bases from V and 1 base from J, with 6 bases between. This CDR3 has 14 amino acids. The germline gives CDR1 SEHNR, CDR2 FQNEAQ (reference sequence). The CDR3 sequence: CASSLAGQNTEAFF. CDR3 DNA sequence: TGTGCCAGCAGCTTAGCGGGACAGAACACTGAAGCTTTCTTT.

This clone was observed a handful of times. The V gene is TRBV30, the J gene TRBJ1-3; D not resolved. With 5 bases removed from V and 4 bases from J, the gap between germline ends came to 3 bases. Germline CDR1 GTSNPN, CDR2 SVGIG (reference sequence). This CDR3 region has 10 residues. As DNA, the CDR3 is TGTGCCTGGGCCGGAAACACCATATATTTT. This translates into CAWAGNTIYF.

This rearrangement joins TRBV2 to TRBJ1-2, with D uncertain. The V and J ends lost 4 bases and 6 bases respectively, with 3 bases between them. CDR1 is SNHLY and CDR2 is FYNNEI in the germline V gene. CDR3 length: 10 amino acids. CDR3 region: CASSANGYTF. The CDR3 coding sequence is TGTGCCAGCAGTGCTAATGGCTACACCTTC.

This clone has just a few counts. The V call is TRBV7-9, the J call TRBJ2-7; D call uncertain. CDR1 and CDR2 from the germline V gene are SEHNR and FQNEAQ (reference sequence). The CDR3 consists of 14 residues. The V gene lost 3 bases and the J gene lost 1 base, with 10 bases spanning the gap. Here the CDR3 reads CASSFGQASYEQYF. CDR3 coding DNA: TGTGCCAGCAGCTTTGGGCAGGCATCCTACGAGCAGTACTTC.

The V gene is TRBV30, the J gene TRBJ1-2; D call uncertain. V lost 0 bases and J 4 bases, leaving 12 bases between the germline ends. In germline, CDR1 is GTSNPN, CDR2 SVGIG (reference sequence). The CDR3 consists of 14 residues. The DNA of the CDR3 is TGTGCCTGGAGTGTTGGCCCAGTCCGCTATGGCTACACCTTC. Amino acids: CAWSVGPVRYGYTF.

This chain uses TRBV29-1 with TRBJ2-2; D may be TRBD1 (6 bases). CDR1 and CDR2 (germline): SQVTM, ANQGSEA. Trimming cost V 6 bases and J 2 bases, with 13 bases left between them. CDR3 length: 14 residues. This CDR3 is CSVKGDKNTGELFF. The CDR3 DNA is TGCAGCGTAAAGGGGGACAAAAACACCGGGGAGCTGTTTTTT.

The chain is built from TRBV5-1 and TRBJ2-6; D possibly corresponds to TRBD1 (6 bases). Germline CDR1 reads SGHRS; CDR2 reads YFSETQ. The ends were cut back, 4 bases at V and 1 base at J, with 9 bases in the middle. This CDR3 contains 15 residues. The CDR3: CASSPDRSGANVLTF. The CDR3, as DNA: TGCGCCAGCAGCCCTGACAGGTCTGGGGCCAACGTCCTGACTTTC.

This chain uses TRBV30 with TRBJ1-2; D ambiguous. Germline V CDR1 and CDR2: GTSNPN, SVGIG (reference sequence). The CDR3 length is 15 residues. In DNA form, the CDR3 reads TGTGCTCTCAACCGTAAGGGAGGTGGGCTCTATGGCTACACCTTC. Its translation: CALNRKGGGLYGYTF. The full variable domain, completed using reference TRBV30 and TRBJ1-2, is SQTIHQWPATLVQPVGSPLSLECTVEGTSNPNLYWYRQAAGRGLQLLFYSVGIGQISSEVPQNLSASRPQDRQFILSSKKLLLSDSGFYLCALNRKGGGLYGYTFGSGTRLTVV.

The genes are TRBV5-1 and TRBJ2-6; D unresolved. The CDR3 is 17 amino acids. V was pared by 0 bases and J by 0 bases, with 10 bases between. CDR1 is SGHRS, CDR2 YFSETQ, per germline. CDR3 DNA sequence: TGCGCCAGCAGCTTGGGGACCTCCATCTCTGGGGCCAACGTCCTGACTTTC. Encoded protein: CASSLGTSISGANVLTF.

The chain recombines TRBV7-2 with TRBJ1-5; D perhaps matches TRBD1 (5 bases). CDR1 is SGHTA and CDR2 is FQGNSA in the germline V gene. The CDR3 runs to 17 residues. V shed 5 bases and J shed 2 bases, with 19 bases lying between them. The CDR3: CASSPGHARGGNQPQHF. In DNA form, the CDR3 reads TGTGCCAGCAGCCCTGGACATGCCCGAGGGGGCAATCAGCCCCAGCATTTT.

The chain combines TRBV25-1 with TRBJ2-7; D gene uncertain. V shed 4 bases and J shed 1 base, with 5 bases lying between them. CDR1 MGHDK and CDR2 SYGVNS come from the germline V gene. The CDR3 covers 12 residues. CDR3 amino acids: CASSANSYEQYF. CDR3 in DNA: TGTGCCAGCAGTGCGAATTCCTACGAGCAGTACTTC.

This clone has just a few counts. V gene TRBV10-3 combines with J gene TRBJ1-6; TRBD1 might be the D (5 bases). In germline, CDR1 is ENHRY, CDR2 SYGVKD. CDR3 length: 14 amino acids. The V gene lost 4 bases and the J gene lost 15 bases, with 19 bases spanning the gap. CDR3 in amino acids: CAISGGREAYHLHF. CDR3 bases: TGTGCCATCAGTGGGGGACGAGAAGCCTATCACCTCCACTTT.

In its sample, this clone was seen a few times. V gene TRBV27 combines with J gene TRBJ2-5, with unresolved D. CDR3 length equals 13 residues. Trimming removed 5 bases at V and 1 base at J, with 8 bases between. From germline, CDR1 is MNHEY and CDR2 SMNVEV (reference sequence). CDR3 DNA: TGTGCCAGCAGTCCTCTCCTCCAAGAGACCCAGTACTTC. Translating it yields CASSPLLQETQYF.

The chain joins TRBV12-5 to TRBJ1-2; no clear D. Germline CDR1 and CDR2: LGHNT and FRNRAP. The length of the CDR3 is 12 residues. The germline V and J ends were trimmed by 7 bases and 3 bases, with 9 bases remaining between them. The CDR3 here is CASALADYGYTF. The CDR3 nucleotides are TGTGCTAGTGCCCTGGCGGACTATGGCTACACCTTC.

J is TRBJ1-2 and V is TRBV9; D ambiguous. The CDR3 totals 11 residues. Germline V gene data show CDR1 as SGDLS and CDR2 as YYNGEE. V lost 4 bases to trimming and J lost 4 bases, with 5 bases between them. The CDR3 sequence is CASSSAYGYTF. For the CDR3, the DNA is TGTGCCAGCAGCTCAGCCTATGGCTACACCTTC.